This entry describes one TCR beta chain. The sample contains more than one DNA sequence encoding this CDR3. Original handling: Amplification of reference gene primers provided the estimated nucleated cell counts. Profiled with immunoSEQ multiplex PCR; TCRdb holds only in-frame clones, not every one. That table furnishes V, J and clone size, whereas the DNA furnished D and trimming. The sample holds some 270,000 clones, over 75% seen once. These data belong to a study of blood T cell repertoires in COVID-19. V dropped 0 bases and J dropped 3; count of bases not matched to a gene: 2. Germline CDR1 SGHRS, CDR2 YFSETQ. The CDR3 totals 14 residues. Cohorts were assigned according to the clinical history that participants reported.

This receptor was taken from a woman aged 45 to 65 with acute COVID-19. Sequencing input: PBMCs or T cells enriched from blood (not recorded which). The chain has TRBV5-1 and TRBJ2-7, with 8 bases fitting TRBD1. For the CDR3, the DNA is TGCGCCAGCAGCTTGGGGACAGGGTACTACGAGCAGTACTTC. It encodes CASSLGTGYYEQYF.